This TCR beta chain is from a study of cytomegalovirus exposure and HLA in healthy donors. 13 Jbeta primers and 60 Vbeta primers were used for the PCR. Using immunoSEQ multiplex PCR, the repertoire was profiled, and TCRdb retains in-frame clones only, with some absent. With fewer than 100,000 clones in the sample, the ten largest clones hold 0.58%. This CDR3 spans 15 amino acids. Germline V gene lookup returns CDR1 MNHEY and CDR2 SVGAGI. V lost 11 bases and J lost 0; bases outside the gene matches: 6. This chain links TRBV6-5 with TRBJ1-6; 8 nucleotides align to TRBD1. Material for sequencing was PBMCs. This receptor was taken from a man between 50 and 59 years old in good health and CMV-seronegative. CDR3 DNA sequence: TGTGCCGTTCGGACAGGGCTCTCCTATAATTCACCCCTCCACTTT. The encoded protein is CAVRTGLSYNSPLHF.